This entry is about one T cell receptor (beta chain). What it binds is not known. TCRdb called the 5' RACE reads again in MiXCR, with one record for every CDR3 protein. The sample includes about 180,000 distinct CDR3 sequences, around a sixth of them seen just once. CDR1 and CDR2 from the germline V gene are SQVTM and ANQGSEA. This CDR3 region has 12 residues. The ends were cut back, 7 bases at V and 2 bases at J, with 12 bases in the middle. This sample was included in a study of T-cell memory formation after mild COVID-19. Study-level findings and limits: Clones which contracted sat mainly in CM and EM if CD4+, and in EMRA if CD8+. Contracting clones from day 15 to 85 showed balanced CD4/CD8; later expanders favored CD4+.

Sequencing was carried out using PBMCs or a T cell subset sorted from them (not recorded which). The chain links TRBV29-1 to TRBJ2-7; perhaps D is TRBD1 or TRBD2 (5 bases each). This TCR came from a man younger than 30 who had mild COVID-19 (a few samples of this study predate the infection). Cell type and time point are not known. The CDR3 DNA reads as TGCAGCGGGGGGACCGACGCCTACGAGCAGTACTTC. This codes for CSGGTDAYEQYF.